These T cell receptor beta chains were read from a single sample in a study of human T cells and chemical hapten exposure. TCRdb reprocessed the RACE reads via MiXCR and lists one record per CDR3 protein. The sample has tens of thousands of distinct CDR3 sequences, roughly 7.1% seen once. Sequencing used whole blood, obtained in connection with sensitization to the hapten diphenylcyclopropenone (DPC). The receptors originated from a woman under 40 with alopecia areata. Some clones in this sample may be carry-over from other donors' samples. CDR3s include the opening cysteine and the closing phenylalanine or tryptophan. A D gene is named only where the DNA matches it firmly. The listing skips clone size in some rows; elsewhere it reads once, few, many or a size class.

D	J	size	V	DNA	CDR3
NA	TRBJ1-1	NA	TRBV18	TGTGCCAGCTCACCGGGTACCGCGATCACTGAAGCTTTCTTT	CASSPGTAITEAFF
TRBD1	TRBJ2-7	many	TRBV5-1	TGCGCCAGCAGCTTGGCGGGGACAGGGCTTTCCTACGAGCAGTACTTC	CASSLAGTGLSYEQYF
TRBD2	TRBJ2-5	NA	TRBV13	TGTGCCAGCAGCTTAATTAGTCGACTAGCGGGGAACCAAGAGACCCAGTACTTC	CASSLISRLAGNQETQYF
NA	TRBJ2-1	many	TRBV7-2	TGTGCCAGCAGCACCCAACTCAATGAGCAGTTCTTC	CASSTQLNEQFF
NA	TRBJ1-6	NA	TRBV2	TGTGCCAGCAGTGAAGCTTCAGGGCGGAATTCACCCCTCCACTTT	CASSEASGRNSPLHF
NA	TRBJ1-2	few	TRBV29-1	TGCAGCGTCGCGGCACCGAAGTATGGCTACACCTTC	CSVAAPKYGYTF
TRBD2	TRBJ2-1	few	TRBV20-1	TGCAGTGCTTCTAGCGGGGGGGCCTCGAATGAGCAGTTCTTC	CSASSGGASNEQFF
NA	TRBJ1-2	few	TRBV7-8	TGTGCCAGCAGCTTAGTCGTGGTCAGCAGCCCGAGTAGGAGTGGTGGCTACACCTTC	CASSLVVVSSPSRSGGYTF
NA	TRBJ1-1	few	TRBV29-1	TGCAGCGCCCACAACCCCCCTGAAGCTTTCTTT	CSAHNPPEAFF
NA	TRBJ2-5	many	TRBV7-9	TGTGCCAGCAGCTTTTCGGGACTTATGGGAGAGACCCAGTACTTC	CASSFSGLMGETQYF
TRBD2	TRBJ2-1	few	TRBV29-1	TGCAGCGTCGGGACTAGCGGGTATACCTACAATGAGCAGTTCTTC	CSVGTSGYTYNEQFF
NA	TRBJ1-4	few	TRBV18	TGTGCCAGCTCACTGATGGCTGGAGGGAAGGATGAAAAACTGTTTTTT	CASSLMAGGKDEKLFF
NA	TRBJ2-3	many	TRBV7-2	TGTGCCAGCAGCTCTAGAGGATCATACACGCAGTATTTT	CASSSRGSYTQYF
NA	TRBJ1-2	NA	TRBV6-1	TGTGCCAGCTCGGTCCTTAGCTATGGCTACACCTTC	CASSVLSYGYTF
NA	TRBJ1-4	many	TRBV7-2	TGTGCCAGCGCCTGGCACAGAGAAAATGAAAAACTGTTTTTT	CASAWHRENEKLFF
TRBD1	TRBJ2-1	many	TRBV6-5	TGTGCCAGCAGTTACACAGTTACAGGGGGCGTCTACAATGAGCAGTTCTTC	CASSYTVTGGVYNEQFF
TRBD1	TRBJ2-5	few	TRBV20-1	TGCAGTGCCTTAGAAGGGACAGGCCAAGAGACCCAGTACTTC	CSALEGTGQETQYF
TRBD2	TRBJ2-7	many	TRBV10-3	TGTGCCATCAGGAGAACTAGCGGGGGGGTGGGGCAGTACTTC	CAIRRTSGGVGQYF
NA	TRBJ2-7	many	TRBV6-1	TGTGCCAGCAGTGTGACAACTCGGGGCTACGAGCAGTACTTC	CASSVTTRGYEQYF
NA	TRBJ2-1	many	TRBV20-1	TGCAGTGCTGGGAGACCCAAGCTGGATGAGCAGTTCTTC	CSAGRPKLDEQFF
TRBD1	TRBJ2-3	many	TRBV5-5	TGTGCCAGCAGCTTCAGAGGACAGGGGGCTCGTGGCACAGATACGCAGTATTTT	CASSFRGQGARGTDTQYF
NA	TRBJ2-3	many	TRBV7-2	TGTGCCAGCAGCTTATCGGAGACAGATACGCAGTATTTT	CASSLSETDTQYF
TRBD1	TRBJ2-3	many	TRBV10-3	TGTGCCATCAGTGGGGGACAGTTAAGCACAGATACGCAGTATTTT	CAISGGQLSTDTQYF
NA	TRBJ2-7	many	TRBV12-3/TRBV12-4	TGTGCCAGCAGCCGGGAGGGGGCTGCTACTTCCTACGAGCAGTACTTC	CASSREGAATSYEQYF
NA	TRBJ1-1	many	TRBV7-9	TGTGCCAGCAGCACCTTTACAGAGAACACTGAAGCTTTCTTT	CASSTFTENTEAFF
TRBD1	TRBJ2-7	few	TRBV12-3/TRBV12-4	TGTACCAGCAGGCCCCGGGACAGCTCCTACGAGCAGTACTTC	CTSRPRDSSYEQYF
TRBD2	TRBJ2-7	NA	TRBV7-8	TGTGCCAGCAGCCTAGTAGGGGCTAGCGGTGAGCGGTACTTC	CASSLVGASGERYF
TRBD1	TRBJ1-1	many	TRBV14	TGTGCCAGCAGCGAAGACGGGCCGGACAGGGGATGGAACACTGAAGCTTTCTTT	CASSEDGPDRGWNTEAFF
NA	TRBJ2-7	many	TRBV20-1	TGCAGTGCTAGGGGGGTCTCACCCTACGAGCAGTACTTC	CSARGVSPYEQYF
NA	TRBJ1-2	NA	TRBV19	TGTGCCAGTAGTACAGGACAGTTTTTCTATGGCTACACCTTC	CASSTGQFFYGYTF
TRBD1	TRBJ2-1	many	TRBV4-1	TGCGCCAGCAGCCCGGGACAGAGCTCCTACAATGAGCAGTTCTTC	CASSPGQSSYNEQFF
TRBD1	TRBJ2-1	few	TRBV5-1	TGCGCCAGCAGCCTAGGGACAGGTACCAATGAGCAGTTCTTC	CASSLGTGTNEQFF